This entry describes one T cell receptor (beta chain). Its antigen is as yet unknown. Trimming stripped 6 bases from V and 4 bases from J, with 15 bases between. Germline CDR1 DFQATT, CDR2 SNEGSKA (reference sequence). There are 13 residues in the CDR3. Reverse transcription of about 0.5 to 1 ug RNA used random hexamers. TCRdb ran MiXCR on the immunoSEQ multiplex PCR reads and lists one entry per CDR3 protein. In the table there are 84,000 or so distinct CDR3 sequences, about 96% of which are singletons. This specimen comes from a study of CD8 T cells in Susac syndrome. Study results and caveats: An acknowledgment was made by the study that its TCR sequencing and HLA analysis involved relatively few individuals. Susac syndrome CD8+ repertoires were clonally expanded, most strongly in CD8+ TEMRA cells.

The sequencing sample was made of CD8+ T cells from PBMCs. V and J are TRBV20-1 and TRBJ1-2; TRBD1 might be the D (5 bases). The receptor's source is a human donor with Susac syndrome. The CDR3 nucleotides are TGCAGTGCAACTACGACAGAATTCTATGGCTACACCTTC. This sequence encodes CSATTTEFYGYTF.